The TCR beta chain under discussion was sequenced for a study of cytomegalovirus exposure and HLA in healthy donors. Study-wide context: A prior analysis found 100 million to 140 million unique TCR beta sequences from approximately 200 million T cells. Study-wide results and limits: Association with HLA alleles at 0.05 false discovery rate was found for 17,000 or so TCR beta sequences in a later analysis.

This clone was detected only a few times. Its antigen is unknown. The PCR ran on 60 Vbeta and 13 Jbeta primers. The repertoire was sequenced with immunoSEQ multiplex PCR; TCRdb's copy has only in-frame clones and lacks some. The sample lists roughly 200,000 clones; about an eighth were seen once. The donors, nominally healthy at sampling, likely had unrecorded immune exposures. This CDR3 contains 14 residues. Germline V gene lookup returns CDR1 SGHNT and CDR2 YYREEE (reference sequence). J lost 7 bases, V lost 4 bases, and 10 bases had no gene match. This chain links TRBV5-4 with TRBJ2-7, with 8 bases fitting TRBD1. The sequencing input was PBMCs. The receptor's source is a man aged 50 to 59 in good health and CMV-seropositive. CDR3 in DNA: TGTGCCAGCAGCCCCCGGACAGGGCTGGGGGAGCAGTACTTC. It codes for CASSPRTGLGEQYF.